The T cell receptor beta chain described here comes from a study of OX40 agonist ivuxolimab in advanced cancers. Overall study findings and caveats: CD4+ T cells averaged fewer expanded clones than CD8+ T cells.

The protocol was immunoSEQ multiplex PCR, while the TCRdb copy is restricted to in-frame clones and leaves out a portion. The table lists tens of thousands of clones, more than 65% of them singletons. Comments on this clone: Antigen: not known.

Sequenced material: CD4+ or CD8+ T cells sorted from blood, taken in a trial of the OX40 agonist ivuxolimab. This receptor was taken from an adult with an advanced solid tumor such as melanoma, head and neck, liver or kidney cancer.

This CDR3 reads CASSRNDVWGTQYF. The CDR3 bases are TGTGCCAGTAGCCGAAACGATGTCTGGGGGACGCAGTATTTT. The chain is built from TRBV19 and TRBJ2-3, with D perhaps matching TRBD1 or TRBD2 (5 bases each). V lost 6 bases and J lost 9, with 19 bases in between. This CDR3 region has 14 residues. Germline V gene lookup returns CDR1 LNHDA and CDR2 SQIVND (reference sequence).